The clone carrying this T cell receptor beta chain was seen many times. V gave up 3 bases and J gave up 3 bases, with 9 bases separating them. The CDR3 length is 14 residues. Germline V gives CDR1 SGHRS, CDR2 YFSETQ. The data were taken from a study of neurological immune-mediated disorders. The unsorted libraries were generated from a total of 2 million PBMCs, which had been stored in RNAlater at -80 C. Using its own MiXCR run on the 5' RACE reads, TCRdb lists one record per CDR3 protein. The sample shows about 66,000 distinct CDR3 sequences, approximately 4.1% of them seen only once. Sequencing was carried out using PBMCs. This receptor was obtained from a man under 40 with multiple sclerosis. This sequence joins TRBV5-1 and TRBJ2-2; tentative D call: TRBD2 (5 bases). The CDR3 DNA follows: TGCGCCAGCAGCTCCCGGGGAGACACCGGGGAGCTGTTTTTT. Protein: CASSSRGDTGELFF.